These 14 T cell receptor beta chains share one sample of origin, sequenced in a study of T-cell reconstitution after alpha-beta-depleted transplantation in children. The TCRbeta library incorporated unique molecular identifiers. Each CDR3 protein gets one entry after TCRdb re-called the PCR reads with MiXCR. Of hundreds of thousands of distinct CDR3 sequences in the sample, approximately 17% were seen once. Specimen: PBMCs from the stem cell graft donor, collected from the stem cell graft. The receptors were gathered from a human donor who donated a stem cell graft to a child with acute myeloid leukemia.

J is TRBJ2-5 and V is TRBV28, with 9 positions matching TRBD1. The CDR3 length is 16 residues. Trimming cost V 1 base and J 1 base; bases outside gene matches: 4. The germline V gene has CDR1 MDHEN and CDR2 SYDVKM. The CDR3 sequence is CASSLSGTGFQETQYF. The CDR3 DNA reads TGTGCCAGCAGTTTATCGGGGACAGGGTTCCAAGAGACCCAGTACTTC.

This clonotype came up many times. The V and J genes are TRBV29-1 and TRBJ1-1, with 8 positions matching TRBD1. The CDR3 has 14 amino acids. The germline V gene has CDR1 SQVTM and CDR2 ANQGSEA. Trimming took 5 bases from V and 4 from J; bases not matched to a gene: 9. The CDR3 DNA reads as TGCAGCGTTAATGACAGGGGAGGCGGCACTGAAGCTTTCTTT. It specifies CSVNDRGGGTEAFF.

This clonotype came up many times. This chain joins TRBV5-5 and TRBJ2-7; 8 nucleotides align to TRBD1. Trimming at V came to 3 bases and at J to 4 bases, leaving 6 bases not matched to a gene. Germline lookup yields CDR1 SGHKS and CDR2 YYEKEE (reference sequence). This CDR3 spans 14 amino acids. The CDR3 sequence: CASSYSDRAYEQYF. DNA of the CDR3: TGTGCCAGCAGCTACTCGGACAGGGCTTACGAGCAGTACTTC.

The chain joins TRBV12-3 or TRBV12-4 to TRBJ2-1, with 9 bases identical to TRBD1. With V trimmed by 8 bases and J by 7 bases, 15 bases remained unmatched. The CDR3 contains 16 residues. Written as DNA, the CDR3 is TGTGCCAGCGAACCCCGCCAGGGGACAGGGTGGAATGAGCAGTTCTTC. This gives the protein CASEPRQGTGWNEQFF.

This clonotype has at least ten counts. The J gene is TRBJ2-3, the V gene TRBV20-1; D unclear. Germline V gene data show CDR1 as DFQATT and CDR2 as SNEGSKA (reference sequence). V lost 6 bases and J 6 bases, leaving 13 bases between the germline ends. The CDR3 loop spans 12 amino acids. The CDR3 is CSAPMRSDTQYF. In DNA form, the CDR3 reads TGCAGTGCACCCATGAGGTCCGATACGCAGTATTTT.

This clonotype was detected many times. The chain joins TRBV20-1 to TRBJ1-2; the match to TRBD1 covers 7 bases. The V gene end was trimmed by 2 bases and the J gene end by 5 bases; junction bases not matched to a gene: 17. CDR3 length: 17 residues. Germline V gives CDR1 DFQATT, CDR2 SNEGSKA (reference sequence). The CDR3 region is CSARYPRQGNPPYGYTF. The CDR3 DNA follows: TGCAGTGCTAGATACCCTAGACAGGGAAATCCTCCTTATGGCTACACCTTC.

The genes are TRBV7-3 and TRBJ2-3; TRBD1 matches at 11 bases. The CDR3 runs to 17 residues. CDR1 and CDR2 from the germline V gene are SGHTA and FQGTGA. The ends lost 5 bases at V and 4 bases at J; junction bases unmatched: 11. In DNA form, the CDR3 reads TGTGCCAGCAGCCGGACAGGACAGGGGGCAATGTCAGATACGCAGTATTTT. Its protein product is CASSRTGQGAMSDTQYF.

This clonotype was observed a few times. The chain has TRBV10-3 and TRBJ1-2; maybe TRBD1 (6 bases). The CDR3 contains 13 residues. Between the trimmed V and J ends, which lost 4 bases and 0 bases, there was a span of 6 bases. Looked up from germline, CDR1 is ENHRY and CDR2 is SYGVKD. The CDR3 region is CAISAGANYGYTF. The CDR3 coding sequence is TGTGCCATCAGTGCAGGGGCTAACTATGGCTACACCTTC.

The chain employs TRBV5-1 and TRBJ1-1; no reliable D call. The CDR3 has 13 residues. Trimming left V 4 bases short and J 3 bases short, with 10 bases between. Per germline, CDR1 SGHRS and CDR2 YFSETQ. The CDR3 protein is CASSLSEDTEAFF. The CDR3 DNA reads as TGCGCCAGCAGCCTGTCTGAGGACACTGAAGCTTTCTTT.

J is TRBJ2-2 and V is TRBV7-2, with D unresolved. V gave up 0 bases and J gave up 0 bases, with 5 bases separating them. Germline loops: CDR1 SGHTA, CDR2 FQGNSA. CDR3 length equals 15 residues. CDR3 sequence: CASSLAFANTGELFF. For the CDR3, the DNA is TGTGCCAGCAGCTTAGCCTTTGCGAACACCGGGGAGCTGTTTTTT.

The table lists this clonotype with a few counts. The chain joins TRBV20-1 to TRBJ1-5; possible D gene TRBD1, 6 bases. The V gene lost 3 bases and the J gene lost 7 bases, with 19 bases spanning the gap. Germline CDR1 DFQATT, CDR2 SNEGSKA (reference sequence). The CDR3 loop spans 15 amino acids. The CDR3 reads CSASFWLGGGQPQHF. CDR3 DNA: TGCAGTGCTAGCTTTTGGTTGGGGGGCGGACAGCCCCAGCATTTT.

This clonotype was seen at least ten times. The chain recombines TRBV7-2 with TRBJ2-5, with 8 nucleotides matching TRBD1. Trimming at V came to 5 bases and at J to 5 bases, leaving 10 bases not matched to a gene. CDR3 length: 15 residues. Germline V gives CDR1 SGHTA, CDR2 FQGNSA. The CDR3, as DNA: TGTGCCAGCAGCCCGTGGAGGGACAGGAGGGAGACCCAGTACTTC. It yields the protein CASSPWRDRRETQYF.

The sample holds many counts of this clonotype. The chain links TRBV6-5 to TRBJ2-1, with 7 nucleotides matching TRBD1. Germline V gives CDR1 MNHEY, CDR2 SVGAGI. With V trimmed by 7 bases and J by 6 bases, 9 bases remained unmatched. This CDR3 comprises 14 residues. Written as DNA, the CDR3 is TGTGCCAGCACCCCGACAGGGCCTGGCAATGAGCAGTTCTTC. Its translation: CASTPTGPGNEQFF.

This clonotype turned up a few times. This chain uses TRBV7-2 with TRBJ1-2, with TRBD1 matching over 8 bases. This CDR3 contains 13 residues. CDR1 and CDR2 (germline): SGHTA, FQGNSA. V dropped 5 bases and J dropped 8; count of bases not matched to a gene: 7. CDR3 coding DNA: TGTGCCAGCAGCCTAGGACAGGGAATAGGCTACACCTTC. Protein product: CASSLGQGIGYTF.